One and the same sample provided the 25 T cell receptor beta chains below, sequenced in a study of PD-1 blockade in classical Hodgkin lymphoma. Brentuximab vedotin exposure varied among the patients, all of whom had relapsed after autologous stem cell transplantation. Libraries were prepared by immunoSEQ multiplex PCR; TCRdb keeps only in-frame clonotypes and omits some of them. In the table there are about 14,000 clones, approximately 86% of which are singletons. The input for sequencing was peripheral blood mononuclear cells (PBMCs), taken at baseline. Every receptor here comes from a human donor with classical Hodgkin lymphoma.

This CDR3 is CASSSGTGPTQYF. CDR3 in DNA: TGTGCCAGCAGCTCGGGGACAGGGCCTACGCAGTATTTT. V and J are TRBV7-3 and TRBJ2-3; 9 nucleotides align to TRBD1. The length of the CDR3 is 13 residues. Germline V gene data show CDR1 as SGHTA and CDR2 as FQGTGA. The V and J ends lost 4 bases and 8 bases, in that order; junction bases with no gene match: 4.

CDR3 DNA sequence: TGCGCCAGCAGCCCGGGACTAGGGGGGCGTATAGAGACCCAGTACTTC. Amino acids: CASSPGLGGRIETQYF. The rearrangement uses TRBV5-1 and TRBJ2-5, with TRBD2 identical over 8 bases. Germline assignment: CDR1 SGHRS and CDR2 YFSETQ. V shed 4 bases, J shed 4 bases, and the junction held 12 bases outside the gene matches. CDR3 size: 16 residues.

The CDR3 loop is CASSDLVRDYYGYTF. Here the CDR3 DNA reads TGTGCCAGCAGTGATTTGGTCAGGGACTACTATGGCTACACCTTC. This rearrangement joins TRBV6-1 to TRBJ1-2; D is possibly TRBD1 (5 bases). CDR3 size: 15 residues. The ends were cut back, 3 bases at V and 3 bases at J, with 14 bases in the middle. Per germline, CDR1 MNHNS and CDR2 SASEGT.

The rearrangement uses TRBV28 and TRBJ1-2, with 9 bases matching TRBD1. After removal of 3 bases from V and 8 bases from J, the junction contained 10 bases not matched to a gene. The CDR3 length is 15 residues. The germline V gene encodes CDR1 MDHEN and CDR2 SYDVKM. CDR3 protein: CASSLPGTGFYGYTF. CDR3 DNA sequence: TGTGCCAGCAGTTTGCCCGGGACAGGGTTTTACGGCTACACCTTC.

The J gene is TRBJ2-7, the V gene TRBV5-1; tentatively, D is TRBD1 (6 bases). V dropped 1 base and J dropped 2 bases, with 13 bases sitting between them. Germline-derived CDR1 and CDR2 are SGHRS and YFSETQ. The CDR3 is made up of 15 amino acids. The CDR3, as DNA: TGCGCCAGCAGCTTGAAGGGGGAACCGACCTACGAGCAGTACTTC. Translating gives CASSLKGEPTYEQYF.

With respect to this clone: A junction end diverges from the germline sequence, so it may reflect a read error. V is TRBV27 and J is TRBJ1-1; D is perhaps TRBD1 (6 bases). The CDR3 consists of 15 residues. Germline V gene lookup returns CDR1 MNHEY and CDR2 SMNVEV (reference sequence). The CDR3 reads CASSLTGGLNTEAFF. The CDR3 DNA reads TGTGCCAGCAGTTTAACGGGGGGCCTGAATACTGAAGCTTTCTTT.

The chain carries TRBV9 and TRBJ1-4; possibly TRBD1 for D (5 bases). The CDR3 runs 17 residues. V was trimmed by 4 bases and J by 2 bases, leaving 18 bases between them. Germline V gene sequence: CDR1 SGDLS, CDR2 YYNGEE. The CDR3 DNA reads TGTGCCAGCAGCCCCCGGGGGATAATAGGGACTAATGAAAAACTGTTTTTT. This encodes CASSPRGIIGTNEKLFF.

This chain uses TRBV7-9 with TRBJ1-2; D gene ambiguous. Germline V lookup: CDR1 SEHNR, CDR2 FQNEAQ (reference sequence). This CDR3 is built from 14 residues. V was shortened by 1 base and J by 5 bases, with 11 bases between the two germline ends. DNA for the CDR3: TGTGCCAGCAGCTTAGGGCCGGGTCGATATGGCTACACCTTC. Translating gives CASSLGPGRYGYTF.

This clone was seen a single time. This sequence joins TRBV28 and TRBJ2-3, with 13 bases matching TRBD2. V trimming: 2 bases; J trimming: 6 bases; junction bases outside the gene matches: 8. Germline assignment: CDR1 MDHEN and CDR2 SYDVKM. The CDR3 extends over 17 amino acids. The CDR3 DNA follows: TGTGCCAGCAGTTTACGGACTAGCGGGAGTCCCGGTGATACGCAGTATTTT. This sequence encodes CASSLRTSGSPGDTQYF. The complete variable domain, with remaining parts taken from reference TRBV28 and TRBJ2-3, reads DVKVTQSSRYLVKRTGEKVFLECVQDMDHENMFWYRQDPGLGLRLIYFSYDVKMKEKGDIPEGYSVSREKKERFSLILESASTNQTSMYLCASSLRTSGSPGDTQYFGPGTRLTVL.

The chain couples TRBV27 to TRBJ2-7; D may be TRBD2 (5 bases). Trimming removed 2 bases from V and 6 bases from J, with 11 bases in between. This CDR3 has 13 amino acids. Per the germline V gene, CDR1 is MNHEY and CDR2 is SMNVEV (reference sequence). The chain's CDR3 is CASSLAGVGEQYF. The CDR3 region has the DNA TGTGCCAGCAGTTTAGCGGGCGTAGGCGAGCAGTACTTC.

Points on this clone: This sample also contains other DNA sequences that code for the same CDR3. This chain links TRBV11-2 with TRBJ1-2; TRBD1 matches 8 bases. Germline CDR1 is SGHAT and CDR2 is FQNNGV. This CDR3 region has 16 residues. With 0 bases clipped from V and 4 bases from J, the junction kept 7 bases outside the gene matches. CDR3 nucleotides: TGTGCCAGCAGCTTAGATGCCGGGACAGGTTCCTATGGCTACACCTTC. It translates to CASSLDAGTGSYGYTF.

The J gene is TRBJ1-3, the V gene TRBV4-2, with 11 bases that match TRBD1. CDR1 and CDR2 from the germline V gene are LGHNA and YNFKEQ. This CDR3 contains 16 residues. Trimming removed 4 bases from V and 1 base from J; junction bases left unmatched: 3. CDR3 residues: CASSLGQGASGNTIYF. The CDR3 region has the DNA TGTGCCAGCAGCCTAGGACAGGGGGCTTCTGGAAACACCATATATTTT.

The chain recombines TRBV4-2 with TRBJ2-3; TRBD2 is a possible D gene (6 bases). Germline V CDR1 and CDR2: LGHNA, YNFKEQ. The CDR3 spans 15 residues. Trimming took off 3 bases at V and 5 bases at J, with 15 bases between the two ends. Here the CDR3 DNA reads TGTGCCAGCAGCCATGTGAGGGGAGGAATAGATACGCAGTATTTT. This translates into CASSHVRGGIDTQYF.

The gene calls are TRBV19 and TRBJ2-3, with no clear D. CDR1 and CDR2 from the germline V gene are LNHDA and SQIVND (reference sequence). Trimming removed 6 bases at V and 3 bases at J, with 10 bases between. The CDR3 sequence is 13 residues long. This CDR3 is CASRVGVTDTQYF. In DNA, the CDR3 is TGTGCCAGTAGGGTTGGTGTAACAGATACGCAGTATTTT. The full variable domain, with the rest looked up from reference TRBV19 and TRBJ2-3, is DGGITQSPKYLFRKEGQNVTLSCEQNLNHDAMYWYRQDPGQGLRLIYYSQIVNDFQKGDIAEGYSVSREKKESFPLTVTSAQKNPTAFYLCASRVGVTDTQYFGPGTRLTVL.

This clone was seen a few times. V and J are TRBV28 and TRBJ1-3, with D possibly TRBD1 on 5 matching bases. The CDR3 totals 15 residues. CDR1 MDHEN and CDR2 SYDVKM come from the germline V gene. The V end lost 4 bases, the J end lost 6 bases, and 16 bases lay between the germline ends. The CDR3 bases are TGTGCCAGCAGTTCACGTACGGGGGTTACAAACACCATATATTTT. It translates to CASSSRTGVTNTIYF. Filled out from reference TRBV28 and TRBJ1-3, the complete variable domain reads DVKVTQSSRYLVKRTGEKVFLECVQDMDHENMFWYRQDPGLGLRLIYFSYDVKMKEKGDIPEGYSVSREKKERFSLILESASTNQTSMYLCASSSRTGVTNTIYFGEGSWLTVV.

V gene TRBV29-1 combines with J gene TRBJ1-2; tentatively, D is TRBD1 (5 bases). The germline V gene has CDR1 SQVTM and CDR2 ANQGSEA. The CDR3 extends over 15 amino acids. The V end was cut by 0 bases, the J end by 2 bases, with 13 bases between. The CDR3 DNA is TGCAGCGTTGAAGATCAGACAGTTCTCAACTATGGCTACACCTTC. It translates to CSVEDQTVLNYGYTF.

The rearrangement joins TRBV10-3 to TRBJ2-2; the match to TRBD2 covers 7 bases. Germline CDR1 and CDR2: ENHRY and SYGVKD. V lost 4 bases, J lost 4 bases, and 6 bases stayed unmatched. The length of the CDR3 is 15 residues. The CDR3: CAISASSGSTGELFF. CDR3 coding DNA: TGTGCCATCAGTGCGTCTAGCGGATCCACCGGGGAGCTGTTTTTT.

This clone showed up just a few times. This chain uses TRBV27 with TRBJ1-5; TRBD1 matches 9 bases. From germline, CDR1 is MNHEY and CDR2 SMNVEV (reference sequence). The junction had 1 base not matched to a gene; V was cut back by 3 bases and J by 1 base. CDR3 size: 15 residues. The CDR3 loop reads CASSFGTGSNQPQHF. CDR3 nucleotide sequence: TGTGCCAGCAGTTTTGGGACAGGGAGCAATCAGCCCCAGCATTTT.

This chain joins TRBV9 and TRBJ2-7; TRBD2 agrees at 9 bases. V shed 0 bases, J shed 7 bases, and the junction held 11 bases outside the gene matches. Germline V gives CDR1 SGDLS, CDR2 YYNGEE. The length of the CDR3 is 16 residues. Written as DNA, the CDR3 is TGTGCCAGCAGCGTAGGGCTAGCGGGGACCTCTGGGGAGCAGTACTTC. Translating it yields CASSVGLAGTSGEQYF.

The chain employs TRBV7-8 and TRBJ2-1; 9 nucleotides align to TRBD2. CDR3 length equals 14 residues. CDR1 SGHVS and CDR2 FQNEAQ come from the germline V gene. After removal of 0 bases from V and 13 bases from J, the junction contained 7 bases not matched to a gene. The CDR3 spells CASSLALGSGSQFF. The CDR3 bases are TGTGCCAGCAGCTTAGCGCTAGGTAGCGGGAGTCAGTTCTTC.

The chain links TRBV5-6 to TRBJ2-7; a weak D match, TRBD1 (6 bases). Germline assignment: CDR1 SGHDT and CDR2 YYEEEE. This CDR3 spans 13 amino acids. The V gene lost 1 base and the J gene lost 7 bases, with 12 bases spanning the gap. The chain's CDR3 is CASSLNRAEEQYF. For the CDR3, the DNA is TGTGCCAGCAGCTTGAACAGGGCTGAAGAGCAGTACTTC.

The chain has TRBV4-1 and TRBJ2-1; TRBD2 matches at 9 bases. Germline V gene lookup returns CDR1 MGHRA and CDR2 YSYEKL. J was trimmed by 3 bases and V by 1 base; bases with no gene match: 4. The CDR3 consists of 16 residues. The CDR3 loop is CASSQVLAGRYNEQFF. The CDR3 nucleotides are TGCGCCAGCAGCCAAGTTCTAGCGGGGCGCTACAATGAGCAGTTCTTC.

The chain employs TRBV4-3 and TRBJ1-2; the match to TRBD1 covers 8 bases. The CDR3 contains 15 residues. Germline V gene lookup returns CDR1 LGHNA and CDR2 YSLEER. V was clipped by 4 bases and J by 6 bases; unmatched bases: 10. In DNA form, the CDR3 reads TGCGCCAGCAGCCTAACTTCCGGGACAGGTGATGGCTACACCTTC. It codes for CASSLTSGTGDGYTF.

This clone has just one count. This chain joins TRBV6-6 and TRBJ2-1, with 8 bases matching TRBD2. The V gene's germline CDR1 is MNHNY and CDR2 SVGAGI (reference sequence). V shed 2 bases, J shed 7 bases, and the junction held 4 bases outside the gene matches. This CDR3 comprises 14 residues. The CDR3 bases are TGTGCCAGCAGTTACATTAGCGGGGCGAATGAGCAGTTCTTC. Amino acid sequence: CASSYISGANEQFF.

The chain recombines TRBV10-3 with TRBJ2-1; 10 nucleotides agree with TRBD2. Trimming removed 6 bases from V and 4 bases from J; junction bases left unmatched: 6. In germline, CDR1 is ENHRY, CDR2 SYGVKD. There are 15 residues in the CDR3. This chain's CDR3 is CAISPLAGPYNEQFF. CDR3 sequence (DNA): TGTGCCATCAGCCCACTAGCGGGGCCGTACAATGAGCAGTTCTTC.